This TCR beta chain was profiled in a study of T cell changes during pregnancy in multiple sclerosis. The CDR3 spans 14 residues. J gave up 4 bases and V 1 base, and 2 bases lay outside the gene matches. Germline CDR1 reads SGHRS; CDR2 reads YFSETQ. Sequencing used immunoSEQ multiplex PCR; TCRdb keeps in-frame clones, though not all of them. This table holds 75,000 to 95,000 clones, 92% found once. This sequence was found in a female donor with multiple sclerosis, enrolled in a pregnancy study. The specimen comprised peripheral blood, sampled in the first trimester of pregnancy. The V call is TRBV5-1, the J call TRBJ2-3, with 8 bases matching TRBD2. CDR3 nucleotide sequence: TGCGCCAGCAGCTTGAGCGGGAGTGCAGATACGCAGTATTTT. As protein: CASSLSGSADTQYF.